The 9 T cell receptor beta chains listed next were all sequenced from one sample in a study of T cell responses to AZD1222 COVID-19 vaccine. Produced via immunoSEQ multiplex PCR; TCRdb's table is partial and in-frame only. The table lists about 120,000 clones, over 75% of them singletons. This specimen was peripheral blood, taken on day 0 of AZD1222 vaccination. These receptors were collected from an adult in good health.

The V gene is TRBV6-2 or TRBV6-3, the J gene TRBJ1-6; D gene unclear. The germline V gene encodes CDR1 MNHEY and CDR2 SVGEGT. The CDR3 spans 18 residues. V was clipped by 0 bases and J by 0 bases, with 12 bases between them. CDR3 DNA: TGTGCCAGCAGTTACTCGAGGGCAGGAATCTCCTATAATTCACCCCTCCACTTT. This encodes CASSYSRAGISYNSPLHF.

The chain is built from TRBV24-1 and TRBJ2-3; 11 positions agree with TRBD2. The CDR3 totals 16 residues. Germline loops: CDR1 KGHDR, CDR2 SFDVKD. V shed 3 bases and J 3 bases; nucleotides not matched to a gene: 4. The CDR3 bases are TGTGCCACCAGTGATCGACTAGCGGGACTGACAGATACGCAGTATTTT. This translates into CATSDRLAGLTDTQYF.

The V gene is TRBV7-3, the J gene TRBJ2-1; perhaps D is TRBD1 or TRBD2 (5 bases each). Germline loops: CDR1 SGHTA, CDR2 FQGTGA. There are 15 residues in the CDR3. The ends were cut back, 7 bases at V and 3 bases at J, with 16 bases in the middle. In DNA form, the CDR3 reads TGTGCCAGCACGGATGGGGGTTTCTTCTACAATGAGCAGTTCTTC. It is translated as CASTDGGFFYNEQFF.

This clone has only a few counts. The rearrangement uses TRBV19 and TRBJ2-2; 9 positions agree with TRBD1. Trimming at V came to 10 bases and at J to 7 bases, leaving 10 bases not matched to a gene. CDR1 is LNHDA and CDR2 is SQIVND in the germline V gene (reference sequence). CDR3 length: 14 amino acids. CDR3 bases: TGTGCCACCGGAGGACAGGGGTGGAACGGGGAGCTGTTTTTT. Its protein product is CATGGQGWNGELFF.

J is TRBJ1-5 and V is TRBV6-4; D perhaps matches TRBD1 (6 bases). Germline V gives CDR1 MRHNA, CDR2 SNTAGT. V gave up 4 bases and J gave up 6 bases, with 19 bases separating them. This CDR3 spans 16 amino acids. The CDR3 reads CASSGENREGSQPQHF. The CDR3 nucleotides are TGTGCCAGCAGTGGCGAAAACAGGGAAGGGAGTCAGCCCCAGCATTTT.

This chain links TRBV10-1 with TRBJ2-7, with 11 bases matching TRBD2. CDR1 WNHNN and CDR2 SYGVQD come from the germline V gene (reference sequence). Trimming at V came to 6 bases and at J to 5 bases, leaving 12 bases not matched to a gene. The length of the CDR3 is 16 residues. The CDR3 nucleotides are TGCGCCAGCAGGGTTAATAGCGGGAGGGCCGCCAACGAGCAGTACTTC. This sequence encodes CASRVNSGRAANEQYF.

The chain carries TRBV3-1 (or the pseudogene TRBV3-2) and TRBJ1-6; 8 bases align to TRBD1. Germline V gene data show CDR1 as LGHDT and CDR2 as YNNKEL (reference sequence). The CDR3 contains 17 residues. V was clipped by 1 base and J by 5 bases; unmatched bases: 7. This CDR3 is CASSQVTGVVNNSPLHF. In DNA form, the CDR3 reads TGTGCCAGCAGCCAAGTGACAGGGGTAGTGAATAATTCACCCCTCCACTTT.

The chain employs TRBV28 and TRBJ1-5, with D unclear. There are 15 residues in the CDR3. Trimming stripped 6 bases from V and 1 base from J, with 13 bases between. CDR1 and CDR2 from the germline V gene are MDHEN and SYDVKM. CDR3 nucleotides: TGTGCCAGCAGAAGGAGGGCGGGGAGCAATCAGCCCCAGCATTTT. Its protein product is CASRRRAGSNQPQHF.

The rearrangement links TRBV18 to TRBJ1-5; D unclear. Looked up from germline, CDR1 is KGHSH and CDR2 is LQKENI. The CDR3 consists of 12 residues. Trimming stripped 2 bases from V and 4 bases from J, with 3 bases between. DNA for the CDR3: TGTGCCAGCTCACCAGATAATCAGCCCCAGCATTTT. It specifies CASSPDNQPQHF.